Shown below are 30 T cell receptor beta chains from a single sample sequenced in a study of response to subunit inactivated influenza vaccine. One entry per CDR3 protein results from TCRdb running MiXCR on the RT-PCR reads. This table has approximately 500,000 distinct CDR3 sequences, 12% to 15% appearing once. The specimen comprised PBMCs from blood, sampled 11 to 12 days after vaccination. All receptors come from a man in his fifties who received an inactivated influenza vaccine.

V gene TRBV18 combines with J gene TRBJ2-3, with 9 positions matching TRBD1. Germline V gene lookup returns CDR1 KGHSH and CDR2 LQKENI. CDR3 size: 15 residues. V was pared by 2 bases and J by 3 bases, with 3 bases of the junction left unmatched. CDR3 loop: CASSPMTGGTDTQYF. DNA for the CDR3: TGTGCCAGCTCACCAATGACAGGGGGTACAGATACGCAGTATTTT.

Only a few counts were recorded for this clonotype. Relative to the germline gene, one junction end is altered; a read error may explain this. In DNA, the CDR3 is TGTGCTAGCAGCTTAAGCCCTCCCCGGGGGGCTTACAATGAGCAGTTCTTC. Its protein is CASSLSPPRGAYNEQFF. The chain has TRBV7-7 and TRBJ2-1, with a weak D call TRBD2 (7 bases). There are 17 residues in the CDR3. Germline V gives CDR1 SSHAT, CDR2 FNYEAQ (reference sequence).

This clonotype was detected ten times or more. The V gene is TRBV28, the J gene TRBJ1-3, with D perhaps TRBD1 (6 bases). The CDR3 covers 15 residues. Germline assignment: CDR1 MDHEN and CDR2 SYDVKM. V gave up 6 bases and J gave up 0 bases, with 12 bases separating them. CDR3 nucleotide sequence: TGTGCCAGCAGCTGGGGACAAAGCTCTGGAAACACCATATATTTT. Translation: CASSWGQSSGNTIYF.

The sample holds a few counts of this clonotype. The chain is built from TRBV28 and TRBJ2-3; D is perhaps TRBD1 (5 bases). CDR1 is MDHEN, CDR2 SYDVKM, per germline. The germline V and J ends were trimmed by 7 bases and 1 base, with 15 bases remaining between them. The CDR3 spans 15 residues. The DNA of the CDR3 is TGTGCCAGCATGGGTGGACAACCCGGCACAGATACGCAGTATTTT. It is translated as CASMGGQPGTDTQYF.

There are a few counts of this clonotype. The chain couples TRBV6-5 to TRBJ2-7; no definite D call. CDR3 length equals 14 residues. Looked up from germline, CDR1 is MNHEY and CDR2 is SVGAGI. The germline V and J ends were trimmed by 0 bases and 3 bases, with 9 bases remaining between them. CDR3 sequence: CASSYSTPLYEQYF. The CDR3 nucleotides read TGTGCCAGCAGTTACTCGACTCCTCTCTACGAGCAGTACTTC.

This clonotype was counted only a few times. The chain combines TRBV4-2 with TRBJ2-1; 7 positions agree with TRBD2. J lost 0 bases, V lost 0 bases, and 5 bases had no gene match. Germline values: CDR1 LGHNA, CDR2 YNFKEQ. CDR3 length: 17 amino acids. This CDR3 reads CASSQEVGGGSYNEQFF. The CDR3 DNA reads TGTGCCAGCAGCCAAGAGGTTGGCGGGGGCTCCTACAATGAGCAGTTCTTC.

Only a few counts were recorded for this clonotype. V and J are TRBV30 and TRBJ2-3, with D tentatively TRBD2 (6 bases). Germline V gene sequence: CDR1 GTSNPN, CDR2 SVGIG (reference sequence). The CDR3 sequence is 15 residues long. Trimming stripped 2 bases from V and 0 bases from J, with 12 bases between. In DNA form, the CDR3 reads TGTGCCTGGAGTCCAGCGGGCACTAGCACAGATACGCAGTATTTT. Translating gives CAWSPAGTSTDTQYF.

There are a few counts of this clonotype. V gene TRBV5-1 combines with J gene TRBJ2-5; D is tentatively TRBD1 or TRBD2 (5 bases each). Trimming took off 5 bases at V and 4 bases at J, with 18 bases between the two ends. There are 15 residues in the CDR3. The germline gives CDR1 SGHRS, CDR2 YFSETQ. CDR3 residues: CASRLTGGLRETQYF. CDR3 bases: TGCGCCAGCAGACTGACTGGGGGTCTAAGAGAGACCCAGTACTTC.

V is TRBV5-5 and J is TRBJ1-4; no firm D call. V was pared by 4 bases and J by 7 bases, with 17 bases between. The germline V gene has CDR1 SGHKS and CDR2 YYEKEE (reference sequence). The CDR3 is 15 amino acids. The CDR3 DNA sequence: TGTGCCAGCAGCGCGGGCCCGGGGTTCGGTGAAAAACTGTTTTTT. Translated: CASSAGPGFGEKLFF. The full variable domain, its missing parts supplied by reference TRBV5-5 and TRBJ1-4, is DAGVTQSPTHLIKTRGQQVTLRCSPISGHKSVSWYQQVLGQGPQFIFQYYEKEERGRGNFPDRFSARQFPNYSSELNVNALLLGDSALYLCASSAGPGFGEKLFFGSGTQLSVL.

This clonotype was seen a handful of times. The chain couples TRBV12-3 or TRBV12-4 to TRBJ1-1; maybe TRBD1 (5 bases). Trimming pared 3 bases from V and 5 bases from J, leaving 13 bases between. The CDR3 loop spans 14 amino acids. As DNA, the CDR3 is TGTGCCAGCAGTTTTCGCAGGGATCGGACTGAAGCTTTCTTT. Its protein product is CASSFRRDRTEAFF.

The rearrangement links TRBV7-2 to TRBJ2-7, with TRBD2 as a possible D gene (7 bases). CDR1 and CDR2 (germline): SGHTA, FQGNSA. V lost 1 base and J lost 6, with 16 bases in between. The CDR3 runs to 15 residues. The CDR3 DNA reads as TGTGCCAGCAGCTTAGGGGGGGGCGCCACGCGCGAGCAGTACTTC. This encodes CASSLGGGATREQYF.

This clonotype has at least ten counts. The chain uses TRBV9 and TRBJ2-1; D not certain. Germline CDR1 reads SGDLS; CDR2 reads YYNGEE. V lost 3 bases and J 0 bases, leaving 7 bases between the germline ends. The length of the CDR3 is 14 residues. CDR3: CASSDYNSYNEQFF. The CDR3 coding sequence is TGTGCCAGCAGCGACTATAACTCCTACAATGAGCAGTTCTTC.

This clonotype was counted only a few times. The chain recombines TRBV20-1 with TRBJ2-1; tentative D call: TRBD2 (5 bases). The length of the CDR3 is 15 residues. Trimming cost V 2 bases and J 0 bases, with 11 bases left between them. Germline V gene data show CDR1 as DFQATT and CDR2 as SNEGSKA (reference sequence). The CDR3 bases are TGCAGTGCTAGACTGGCGGGTGGCTCCTACAATGAGCAGTTCTTC. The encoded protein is CSARLAGGSYNEQFF.

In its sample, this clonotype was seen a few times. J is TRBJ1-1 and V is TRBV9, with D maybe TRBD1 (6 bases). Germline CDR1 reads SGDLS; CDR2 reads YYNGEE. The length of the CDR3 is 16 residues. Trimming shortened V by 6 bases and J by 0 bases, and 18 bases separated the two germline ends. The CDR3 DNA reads TGTGCCAGCATCCCTCTAGGGGGGGGTATGAACACTGAAGCTTTCTTT. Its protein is CASIPLGGGMNTEAFF.

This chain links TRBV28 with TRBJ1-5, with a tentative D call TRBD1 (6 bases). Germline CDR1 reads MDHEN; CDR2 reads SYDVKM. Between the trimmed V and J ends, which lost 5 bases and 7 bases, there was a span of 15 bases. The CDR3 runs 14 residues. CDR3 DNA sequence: TGTGCCAGCAGTGCCGGACAGAGAGGACAGCCCCAGCATTTT. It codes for CASSAGQRGQPQHF.

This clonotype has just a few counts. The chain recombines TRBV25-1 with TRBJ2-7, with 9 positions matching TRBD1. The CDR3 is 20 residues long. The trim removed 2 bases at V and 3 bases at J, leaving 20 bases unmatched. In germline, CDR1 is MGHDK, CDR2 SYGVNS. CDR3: CASSERDRARLVSKFYEQYF. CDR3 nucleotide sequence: TGTGCCAGCAGTGAACGGGACAGGGCACGGCTAGTCTCCAAATTCTACGAGCAGTACTTC.

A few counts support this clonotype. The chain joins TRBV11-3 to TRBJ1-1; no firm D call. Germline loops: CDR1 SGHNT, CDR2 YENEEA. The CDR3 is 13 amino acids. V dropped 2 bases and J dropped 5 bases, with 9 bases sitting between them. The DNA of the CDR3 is TGTGCCAGCAGCTTATCCGGGGTTACTGAAGCTTTCTTT. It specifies CASSLSGVTEAFF.

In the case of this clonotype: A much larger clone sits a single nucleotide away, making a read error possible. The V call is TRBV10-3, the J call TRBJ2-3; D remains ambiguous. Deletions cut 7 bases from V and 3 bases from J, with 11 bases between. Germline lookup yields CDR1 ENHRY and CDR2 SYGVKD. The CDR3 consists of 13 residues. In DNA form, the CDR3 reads TGTGCCATCACGGAGCAAGGGACAGATACGCAGTATTTT. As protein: CAITEQGTDTQYF.

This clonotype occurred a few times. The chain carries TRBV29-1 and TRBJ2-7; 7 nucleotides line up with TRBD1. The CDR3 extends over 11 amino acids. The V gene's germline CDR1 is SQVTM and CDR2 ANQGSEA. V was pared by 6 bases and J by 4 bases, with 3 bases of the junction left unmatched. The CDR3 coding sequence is TGCAGCGTCCAACAGGGGTACGAGCAGTACTTC. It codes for CSVQQGYEQYF.

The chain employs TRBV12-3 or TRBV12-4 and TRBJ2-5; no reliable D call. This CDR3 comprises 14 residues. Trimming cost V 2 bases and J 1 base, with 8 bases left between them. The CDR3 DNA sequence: TGTGCCAGCAGTTTACGCAGTACCCAAGAGACCCAGTACTTC. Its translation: CASSLRSTQETQYF.

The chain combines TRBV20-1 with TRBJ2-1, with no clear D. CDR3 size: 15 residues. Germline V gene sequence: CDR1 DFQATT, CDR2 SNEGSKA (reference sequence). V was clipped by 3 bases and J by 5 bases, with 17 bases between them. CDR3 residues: CSASSLSGSNNEQFF. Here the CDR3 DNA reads TGCAGTGCTAGCTCCCTCAGTGGTTCGAACAATGAGCAGTTCTTC.

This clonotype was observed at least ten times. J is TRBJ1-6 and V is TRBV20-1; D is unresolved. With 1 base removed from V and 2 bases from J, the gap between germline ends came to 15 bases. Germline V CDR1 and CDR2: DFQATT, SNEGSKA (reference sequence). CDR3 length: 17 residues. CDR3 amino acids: CSARGKAASTYNSPLHF. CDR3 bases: TGCAGTGCTAGAGGGAAGGCAGCCTCCACCTATAATTCACCCCTCCACTTT.

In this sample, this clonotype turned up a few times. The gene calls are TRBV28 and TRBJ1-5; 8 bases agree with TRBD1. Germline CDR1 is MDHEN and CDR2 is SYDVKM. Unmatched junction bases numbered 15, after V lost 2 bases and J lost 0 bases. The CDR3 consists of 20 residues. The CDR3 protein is CASSLQGAGGWSYSNQPQHF. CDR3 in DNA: TGTGCCAGCAGTTTACAGGGGGCGGGGGGGTGGAGTTATAGCAATCAGCCCCAGCATTTT.

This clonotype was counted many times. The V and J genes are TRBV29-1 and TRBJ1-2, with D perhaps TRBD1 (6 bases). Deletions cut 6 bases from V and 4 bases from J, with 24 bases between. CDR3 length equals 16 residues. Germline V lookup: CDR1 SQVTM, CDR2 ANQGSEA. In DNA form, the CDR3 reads TGCAGCGTCCACACACGTTCACAGGGTTACGGCTATGGCTACACCTTC. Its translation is CSVHTRSQGYGYGYTF.

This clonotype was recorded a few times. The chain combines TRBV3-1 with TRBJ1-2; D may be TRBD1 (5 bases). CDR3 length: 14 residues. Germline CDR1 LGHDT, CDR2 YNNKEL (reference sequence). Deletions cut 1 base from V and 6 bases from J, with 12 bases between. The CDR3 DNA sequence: TGTGCCAGCAGCCAAGGGTCGGGGACCCATGGCTACACCTTC. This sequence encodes CASSQGSGTHGYTF.

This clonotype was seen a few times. The CDR3 DNA sequence: TGCGCCAGCTCCCCCGGGGGAAGGGATACGCAGTATTTT. Amino acids: CASSPGGRDTQYF. The chain carries TRBV5-1 and TRBJ2-3; D perhaps matches TRBD2 (6 bases). CDR3 length: 13 amino acids. Per germline, CDR1 SGHRS and CDR2 YFSETQ. V was cut by 7 bases and J by 6 bases, with 15 bases left in between.

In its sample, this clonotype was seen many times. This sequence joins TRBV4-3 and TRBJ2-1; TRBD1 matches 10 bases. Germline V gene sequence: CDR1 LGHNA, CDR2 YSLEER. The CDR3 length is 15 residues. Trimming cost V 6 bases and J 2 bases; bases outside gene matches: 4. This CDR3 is CASRSGTGAYNEQFF. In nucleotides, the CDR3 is TGCGCCAGCAGGTCCGGGACAGGGGCCTACAATGAGCAGTTCTTC.

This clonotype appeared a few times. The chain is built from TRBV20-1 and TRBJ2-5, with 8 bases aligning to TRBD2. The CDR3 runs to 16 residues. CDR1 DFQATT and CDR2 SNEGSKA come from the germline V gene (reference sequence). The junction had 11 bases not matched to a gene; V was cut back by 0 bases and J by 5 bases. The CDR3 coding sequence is TGCAGTGCTAGAGATCGAGCGAGGAGCGGGAGCGAGACCCAGTACTTC. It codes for CSARDRARSGSETQYF.

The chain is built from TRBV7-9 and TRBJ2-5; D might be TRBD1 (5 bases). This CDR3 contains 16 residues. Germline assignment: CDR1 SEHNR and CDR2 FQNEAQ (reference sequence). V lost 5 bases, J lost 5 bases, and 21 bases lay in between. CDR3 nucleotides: TGTGCCAGCAGCGGTACCACTGCATGGGGCGTGGAGACCCAGTACTTC. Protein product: CASSGTTAWGVETQYF.

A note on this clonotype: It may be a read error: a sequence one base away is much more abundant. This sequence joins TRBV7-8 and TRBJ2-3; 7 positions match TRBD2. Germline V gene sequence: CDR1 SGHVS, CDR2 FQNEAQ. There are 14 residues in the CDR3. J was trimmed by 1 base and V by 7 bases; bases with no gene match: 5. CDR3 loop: CASTLGGGTDTQYF. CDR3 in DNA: TGTGCCAGCACCTTGGGGGGGGGCACAGATACGCAGTATTTT.